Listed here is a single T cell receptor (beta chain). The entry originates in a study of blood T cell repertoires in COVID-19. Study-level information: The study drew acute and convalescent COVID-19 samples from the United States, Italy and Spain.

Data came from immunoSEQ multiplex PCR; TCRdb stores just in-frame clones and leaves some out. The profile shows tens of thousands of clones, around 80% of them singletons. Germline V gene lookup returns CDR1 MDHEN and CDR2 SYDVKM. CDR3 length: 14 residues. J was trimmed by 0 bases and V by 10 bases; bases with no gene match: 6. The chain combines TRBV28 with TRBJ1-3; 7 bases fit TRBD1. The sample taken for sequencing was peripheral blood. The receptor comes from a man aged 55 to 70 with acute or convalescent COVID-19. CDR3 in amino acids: CATNRGRSGNTIYF. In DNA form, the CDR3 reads TGTGCCACCAACAGGGGCCGCTCTGGAAACACCATATATTTT.